The 15 T cell receptor beta chains given below trace back to one sample, sequenced in a study of technical replicates of blood from a few donors (dated by TCRdb to 2017 to 2019). Receptor libraries were prepared by the immunoSEQ multiplex PCR assay. The immuneACCESS repertoire file appears here via TCRdb, limited to in-frame rearrangements. These files lack a portion of the clones; in checked studies, under half of the deficit traces to unresolved V genes, and the cause of the others is not known. Present in this sample are some 58,000 clones, 90% to 95% of which were seen just once. Roughly 0.22% of the sample belongs to the ten largest clones. Sequences were obtained from T cells isolated from PBMCs. The source of these receptors is a human donor in good health.

Written as DNA, the CDR3 is TGTGCCAGCAGCCTGGGCAGTTCCTACAATGAGCAGTTCTTC. Protein product: CASSLGSSYNEQFF. The genes are TRBV5-6 and TRBJ2-1; D gene uncertain. CDR3 length equals 14 residues. Germline loops: CDR1 SGHDT, CDR2 YYEEEE. V was shortened by 4 bases and J by 1 base, with 9 bases between the two germline ends.

The chain carries TRBV7-9 and TRBJ2-7; no clear D. Deletions cut 0 bases from V and 7 bases from J, with 13 bases between. There are 14 residues in the CDR3. Germline CDR1 is SEHNR and CDR2 is FQNEAQ (reference sequence). This chain's CDR3 is CASSLAGTSSEQYF. The CDR3 DNA follows: TGTGCCAGCAGCTTAGCGGGCACGAGCTCGGAGCAGTACTTC. Filled out from reference TRBV7-9 and TRBJ2-7, the complete variable domain reads DTGVSQNPRHKITKRGQNVTFRCDPISEHNRLYWYRQTLGQGPEFLTYFQNEAQLEKSRLLSDRFSAERPKGSFSTLEIQRTEQGDSAMYLCASSLAGTSSEQYFGPGTRLTVT.

J is TRBJ1-5 and V is TRBV5-1; D gene unclear. Germline V CDR1 and CDR2: SGHRS, YFSETQ. The V and J ends lost 2 bases and 6 bases respectively, with 12 bases between them. The CDR3 consists of 14 residues. CDR3: CASSFGPAGQPQHF. The CDR3 bases are TGCGCCAGCAGCTTCGGGCCAGCGGGTCAGCCCCAGCATTTT.

J is TRBJ1-5 and V is TRBV6-9; possible D gene TRBD1, 5 bases. V was pared by 2 bases and J by 8 bases, with 7 bases between. CDR3 length: 12 amino acids. From germline, CDR1 is MNHGY and CDR2 SVAAGI. The CDR3 DNA sequence: TGTGCCAGCAGTTATGGGGGGGAGCCCCAGCATTTT. Amino acid sequence: CASSYGGEPQHF.

The CDR3 sequence: CASSTRGKQYF. The CDR3 nucleotides read TGTGCCAGCAGCACCAGGGGGAAGCAGTACTTC. The rearrangement links TRBV11-3 to TRBJ2-7; 7 bases map to TRBD1. V was pared by 5 bases and J by 8 bases, with 3 bases of the junction left unmatched. The CDR3 loop spans 11 amino acids. Germline CDR1 SGHNT, CDR2 YENEEA.

The chain links TRBV6-5 to TRBJ2-7, with TRBD1 as a possible D gene (6 bases). CDR3 size: 14 residues. V was shortened by 5 bases and J by 2 bases, with 13 bases between the two germline ends. The germline V gene has CDR1 MNHEY and CDR2 SVGAGI. Here the CDR3 DNA reads TGTGCCAGCAGTCTTCGGGACACTCCCTACGAGCAGTACTTC. This gives the protein CASSLRDTPYEQYF.

The gene calls are TRBV7-2 and TRBJ2-3; a weak D match, TRBD1 (5 bases). Trimming took off 3 bases at V and 5 bases at J, with 9 bases between the two ends. CDR1 is SGHTA, CDR2 FQGNSA, per germline. The CDR3 runs to 13 residues. The CDR3 spells CASSFYRLDTQYF. The CDR3 region has the DNA TGTGCCAGCAGCTTTTACAGGTTAGATACGCAGTATTTT. The entire variable domain, with the rest obtained from reference TRBV7-2 and TRBJ2-3, is as follows: GAGVSQSPSNKVTEKGKDVELRCDPISGHTALYWYRQSLGQGLEFLIYFQGNSAPDKSGLPSDRFSAERTGGSVSTLTIQRTQQEDSAVYLCASSFYRLDTQYFGPGTRLTVL.

The V gene is TRBV9, the J gene TRBJ2-5, with a possible D match to TRBD2 (6 bases). Germline V gene data show CDR1 as SGDLS and CDR2 as YYNGEE. Trimming took 0 bases from V and 0 from J, leaving 12 bases between them. The CDR3 sequence is 16 residues long. CDR3 sequence: CASSVAGGANQETQYF. CDR3 nucleotides: TGTGCCAGCAGCGTAGCTGGCGGGGCCAACCAAGAGACCCAGTACTTC.

This clone was observed once. The chain joins TRBV7-2 to TRBJ1-2, with TRBD1 identical over 9 bases. The V gene's germline CDR1 is SGHTA and CDR2 FQGNSA. The CDR3 is 14 amino acids. V lost 0 bases and J lost 4; bases outside the gene matches: 0. The DNA of the CDR3 is TGTGCCAGCAGCTTAGCGACAGGGGGCTATGGCTACACCTTC. It is translated as CASSLATGGYGYTF.

A single count supports this clone. The rearrangement joins TRBV15 to TRBJ1-1; D ambiguous. Trimming shortened V by 0 bases and J by 1 base, and 15 bases separated the two germline ends. The CDR3 length is 17 residues. Per the germline V gene, CDR1 is LNHNV and CDR2 is YYDKDF (reference sequence). DNA of the CDR3: TGTGCCACCAGCAGAGATTCAGGATTAGGGAGGAACACTGAAGCTTTCTTT. Translated: CATSRDSGLGRNTEAFF.

The V and J genes are TRBV5-1 and TRBJ2-1, with 12 bases fitting TRBD2. CDR3 length: 17 amino acids. Germline V gene sequence: CDR1 SGHRS, CDR2 YFSETQ. The ends lost 4 bases at V and 8 bases at J; junction bases unmatched: 13. The CDR3 coding sequence is TGCGCCAGCAGCACTCGCCCAGGGACTAGCGGGCCCCATGAGCAGTTCTTC. It is translated as CASSTRPGTSGPHEQFF.

The chain recombines TRBV5-6 with TRBJ1-2, with TRBD1 identical over 9 bases. CDR1 and CDR2 (germline): SGHDT, YYEEEE. V lost 6 bases to trimming and J lost 2 bases; unmatched junction nucleotides: 5. The CDR3 is made up of 14 amino acids. The CDR3 loop is CASTKGQGNYGYTF. The CDR3 coding sequence is TGTGCCAGCACCAAGGGACAGGGCAACTATGGCTACACCTTC. Filled out from reference TRBV5-6 and TRBJ1-2, the complete variable domain reads DAGVTQSPTHLIKTRGQQVTLRCSPKSGHDTVSWYQQALGQGPQFIFQYYEEEERQRGNFPDRFSGHQFPNYSSELNVNALLLGDSALYLCASTKGQGNYGYTFGSGTRLTVV.

In nucleotides, the CDR3 is TGTGCCATCAGGACAGGGGCTGATATGTGGGATACGCAGTATTTT. Its translation is CAIRTGADMWDTQYF. The chain carries TRBV10-3 and TRBJ2-3; 8 bases map to TRBD1. Germline CDR1 and CDR2: ENHRY and SYGVKD. This CDR3 has 15 residues. Trimming removed 6 bases from V and 6 bases from J; junction bases left unmatched: 11.

The V call is TRBV7-2, the J call TRBJ2-7; 7 bases are a match to TRBD2. The germline CDR1 and CDR2 sequences are SGHTA and FQGNSA. With V trimmed by 1 base and J by 3 bases, 12 bases remained unmatched. The CDR3 extends over 17 amino acids. The CDR3 loop reads CASSLGLAVGGYYEQYF. The CDR3, as DNA: TGTGCCAGCAGCTTAGGACTTGCGGTCGGGGGGTACTACGAGCAGTACTTC.

This clone was seen a single time. The V and J genes are TRBV5-4 and TRBJ1-3, with D possibly being TRBD1 (6 bases). V lost 4 bases to trimming and J lost 2 bases, with 13 bases between them. CDR1 SGHNT and CDR2 YYREEE come from the germline V gene (reference sequence). There are 15 residues in the CDR3. This chain's CDR3 is CASSQTTGPGNTIYF. The CDR3 bases are TGTGCCAGCAGCCAGACGACAGGACCTGGAAACACCATATATTTT.